This TCR beta chain was observed in a study of CD8 T cells in Susac syndrome. At the level of the study: Blood was drawn from Susac syndrome patients while they were therapy-naive, on corticosteroids, or on intravenous immunoglobulin alone. Study-wide points: More than 15 Susac-specific public clones were found in total CD8+ repertoires and about 5 in CD8+ TEMRA repertoires.

Random hexamers were used to reverse transcribe 0.5 to 1 ug of RNA. It was immunoSEQ multiplex PCR that amplified TCR beta CDR3 across 54 Vbeta and 13 Jbeta. TCRdb reprocessed the immunoSEQ multiplex PCR reads via MiXCR and lists one record per CDR3 protein. This table has approximately 94,000 distinct CDR3 sequences, around 96% appearing once. CD8+ and CD4+ T cells from blood underwent TCR beta sequencing. About this clonotype: Its antigen is currently unknown. Germline and junction disagree at one end, which may indicate a read error.

CDR1 and CDR2 (germline): SQVTM, ANQGSEA. The CDR3 consists of 13 residues. This receptor was taken from a human donor with Susac syndrome. The sequenced sample consisted of CD8+ T cells from PBMCs. This rearrangement joins TRBV29-1 to TRBJ2-7; 9 nucleotides agree with TRBD2. CDR3 nucleotide sequence: TGCAGCGTTGAAGATTGGGTAGCGGGAGTCTCGGAATTC. Translated, it gives CSVEDWVAGVSEF.